The clone carrying this T cell receptor (beta chain) is labeled as medium-sized. What it binds is not known. These data come from a study of T cells in Graves' hyperthyroidism and ophthalmopathy. Study conclusions and caveats: Most thyroid clonotypes that were expanded above 0.001 also turned up in blood. Ophthalmopathy could be told apart from stable hyperthyroidism with a 13 V-J model.

RNA transcripts were the template for amplifying TCR beta CDR3 regions. First-round RT-PCR of the TCR CDR3 relied on the HTBI primer set. MiXCR, run by TCRdb on the multiplex PCR reads, gives a single entry per CDR3 protein. The sample contains about 300,000 distinct CDR3 sequences, around 19% of which appear only once. The CDR3 spans 15 residues. Germline CDR1 SGHVS, CDR2 FQNEAQ. The V and J ends lost 4 bases and 4 bases respectively, with 15 bases between them. This clonotype originated in a man between 50 and 59 years old with Graves' ophthalmopathy. V is TRBV7-8 and J is TRBJ2-3; D possibly uses TRBD1 or TRBD2 (5 bases each). Sequencing used blood. The CDR3 DNA follows: TGTGCCAGCAGCTCTCCGGGACCAGACCCAGATACGCAGTATTTT. It yields the protein CASSSPGPDPDTQYF.